This T cell receptor (beta chain) was retrieved from a study of blood T cell repertoires in COVID-19. The wider study: The United States, Italy and Spain were the sources of the acute and convalescent COVID-19 samples. PBMCs, B-cell-depleted T cells, or T cells provided the cDNA or gDNA that made up the material.

Authors' methods: For nucleated cells, counts were estimated from reference gene primer amplification. Sequencing used immunoSEQ multiplex PCR; TCRdb keeps in-frame clones, though not all of them. V and J calls and clone size are as listed in that table; D and trimming were resolved from the DNA. The sample lists a few hundred thousand clones, about 79% occurring once. Per the germline V gene, CDR1 is SGDLS and CDR2 is YYNGEE. The CDR3 has 13 amino acids. Trimming removed 0 bases from V and 4 bases from J; junction bases left unmatched: 1. The V and J genes are TRBV9 and TRBJ2-7; 7 bases are a match to TRBD2. Sequencing was done on a sample of peripheral blood. The origin of this receptor is a middle-aged woman who had recovered from COVID-19. CDR3 region: CASSVGEGYEQYF. The DNA of the CDR3 is TGTGCCAGCAGCGTAGGGGAGGGATACGAGCAGTACTTC.